Reported below is one T cell receptor beta chain. What it binds is unknown. These data are taken from a study of read filtering for tumor transcriptome and immune sequencing. As for the study in general: Among patients, around 18 were male and around 15 female, aged 47 to 80 (mean about 70). Per sample, TCR-region reads ranged about 4.05 to 11 million by IR-seq, 85 to 1273 by RNA-seq. Points from the study as a whole: About four fifths of IR-seq clonotypes had one read, totaling about 3.5% of reads; RNA-seq: approximately 75% and 45%.

The library was built from around 380 ng RNA with molecular barcoded adaptors for alpha/delta and beta/gamma chains. TCRdb re-called the reads with MiXCR, one entry per CDR3 protein. The data contain approximately 14,000 distinct CDR3 sequences, around 21% of them seen just once; the ten biggest clones take up around 82%. The CDR3 extends over 17 amino acids. The ends were cut back, 4 bases at V and 5 bases at J, with 23 bases in the middle. Germline CDR1 LGHDT, CDR2 YNNKEL (reference sequence). Sequencing was done on a sample of a population of CD138-negative cells sorted from bone marrow. This TCR derives from a donor aged 40 or older with multiple myeloma. V and J are TRBV3-1 and TRBJ1-2; no firm D call. The CDR3 DNA reads as TGTGCCAGCAGCCGCTCTAGGGTATTCCTGGATTGGTATGGCTACACCTTC. Its protein product is CASSRSRVFLDWYGYTF. The whole variable domain, remainder taken from reference TRBV3-1 and TRBJ1-2, is DTAVSQTPKYLVTQMGNDKSIKCEQNLGHDTMYWYKQDSKKFLKIMFSYNNKELIINETVPNRFSPKSPDKAHLNLHINSLELGDSAVYFCASSRSRVFLDWYGYTFGSGTRLTVV.